This T cell receptor beta chain was recovered during a study of blood T cell repertoires in COVID-19. Study as a whole: T cells, B-cell-depleted T cells, or PBMCs provided the cDNA or gDNA that served as material.

Germline assignment: CDR1 KGHDR and CDR2 SFDVKD. With 4 bases removed from V and 4 bases from J, the gap between germline ends came to 13 bases. The length of the CDR3 is 15 residues. The authors' processing: The authors estimated nucleated cell counts from reference gene primer amplification. Measured with immunoSEQ multiplex PCR; TCRdb has only the in-frame clones, and not every one. V and J calls and clone size follow that table, whereas D and trimming were derived from the DNA. The sample shows about 210,000 clones, approximately 90% of them seen only once. The rearrangement links TRBV24-1 to TRBJ2-1; possible D gene TRBD1, 6 bases. The origin of this receptor is a man aged 25 to 40 who had recovered from COVID-19. The source material was PBMCs or T cells enriched from blood (not recorded which). CDR3 DNA sequence: TGTGCCACCAGTGACACGGACAGTTCTTACAATGAGCAGTTCTTC. Amino acids: CATSDTDSSYNEQFF.